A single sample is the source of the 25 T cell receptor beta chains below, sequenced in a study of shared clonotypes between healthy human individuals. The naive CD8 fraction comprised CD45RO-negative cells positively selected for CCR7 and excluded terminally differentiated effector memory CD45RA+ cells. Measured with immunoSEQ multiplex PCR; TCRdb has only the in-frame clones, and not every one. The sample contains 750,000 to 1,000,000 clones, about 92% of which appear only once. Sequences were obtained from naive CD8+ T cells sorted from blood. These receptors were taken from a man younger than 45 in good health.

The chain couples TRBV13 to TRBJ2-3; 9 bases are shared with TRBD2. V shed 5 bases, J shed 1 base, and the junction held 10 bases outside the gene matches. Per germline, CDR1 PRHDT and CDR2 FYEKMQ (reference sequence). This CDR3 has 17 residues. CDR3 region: CASSRAGGRYGTDTQYF. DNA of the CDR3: TGTGCCAGCAGCAGAGCGGGAGGAAGGTACGGCACAGATACGCAGTATTTT. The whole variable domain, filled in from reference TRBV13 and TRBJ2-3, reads AAGVIQSPRHLIKEKRETATLKCYPIPRHDTVYWYQQGPGQDPQFLISFYEKMQSDKGSIPDRFSAQQFSDYHSELNMSSLELGDSALYFCASSRAGGRYGTDTQYFGPGTRLTVL.

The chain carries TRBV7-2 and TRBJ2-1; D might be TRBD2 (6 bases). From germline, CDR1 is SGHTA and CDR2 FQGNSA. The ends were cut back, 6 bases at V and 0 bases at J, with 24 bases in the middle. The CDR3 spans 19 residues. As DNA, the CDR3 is TGTGCCAGCAGTTCCGATAGGGACTGGCCCCTGAGCTCCTACAATGAGCAGTTCTTC. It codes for CASSSDRDWPLSSYNEQFF.

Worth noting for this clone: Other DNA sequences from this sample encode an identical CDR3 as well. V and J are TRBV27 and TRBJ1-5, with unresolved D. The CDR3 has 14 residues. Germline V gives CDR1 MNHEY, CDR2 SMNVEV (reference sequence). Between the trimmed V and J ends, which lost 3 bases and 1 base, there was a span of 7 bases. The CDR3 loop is CASSLVGSNQPQHF. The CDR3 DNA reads TGTGCCAGCAGTTTGGTGGGAAGCAATCAGCCCCAGCATTTT.

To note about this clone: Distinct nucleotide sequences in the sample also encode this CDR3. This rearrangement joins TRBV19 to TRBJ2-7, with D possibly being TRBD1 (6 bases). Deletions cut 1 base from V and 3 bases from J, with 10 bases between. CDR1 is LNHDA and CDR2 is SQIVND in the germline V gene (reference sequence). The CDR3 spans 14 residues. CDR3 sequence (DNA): TGTGCCAGTAGTATAGCAGGGGCTAGCTACGAGCAGTACTTC. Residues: CASSIAGASYEQYF.

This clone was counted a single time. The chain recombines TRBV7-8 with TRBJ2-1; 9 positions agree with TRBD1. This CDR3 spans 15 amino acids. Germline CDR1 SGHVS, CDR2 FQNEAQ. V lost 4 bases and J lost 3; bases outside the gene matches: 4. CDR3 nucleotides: TGTGCCAGCAGCTCTTTGGACAGGGGCTACAATGAGCAGTTCTTC. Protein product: CASSSLDRGYNEQFF.

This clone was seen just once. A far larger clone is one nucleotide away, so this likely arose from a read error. CDR3: CASSSSGRTYEQYF. CDR3 bases: TGTGCCAGCAGCTCTAGCGGGAGGACCTACGAGCAGTACTTC. The rearrangement uses TRBV7-6 and TRBJ2-7; TRBD2 agrees at 11 bases. V gave up 4 bases and J gave up 2 bases; unmatched junction bases: 1. The length of the CDR3 is 14 residues. In germline, CDR1 is SGHVS, CDR2 FNYEAQ.

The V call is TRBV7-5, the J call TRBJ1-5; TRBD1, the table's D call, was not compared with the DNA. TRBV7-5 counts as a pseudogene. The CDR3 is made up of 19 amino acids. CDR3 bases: TGTGTCAGAAGCCCAAATAGTGGGGGACAGGGTTTGTTCAATCAGCCCCAGCATTTT. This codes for CVRSPNSGGQGLFNQPQHF.

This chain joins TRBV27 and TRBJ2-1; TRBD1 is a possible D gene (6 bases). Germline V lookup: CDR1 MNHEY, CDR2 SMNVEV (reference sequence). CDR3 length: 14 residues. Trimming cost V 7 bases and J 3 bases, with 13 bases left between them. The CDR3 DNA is TGTGCCAGCACTTCGGACAGTCTCTACAATGAGCAGTTCTTC. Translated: CASTSDSLYNEQFF.

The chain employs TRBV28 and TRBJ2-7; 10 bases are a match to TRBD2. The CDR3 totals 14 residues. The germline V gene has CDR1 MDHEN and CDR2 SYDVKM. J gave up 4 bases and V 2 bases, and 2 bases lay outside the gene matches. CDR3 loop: CASSLLAGVYEQYF. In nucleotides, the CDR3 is TGTGCCAGCAGTTTACTAGCGGGAGTATACGAGCAGTACTTC.

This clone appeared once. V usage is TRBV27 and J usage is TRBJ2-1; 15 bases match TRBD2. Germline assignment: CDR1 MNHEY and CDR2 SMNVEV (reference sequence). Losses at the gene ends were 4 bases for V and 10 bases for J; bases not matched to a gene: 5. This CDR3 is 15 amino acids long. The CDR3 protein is CASSSWTSGRGEQFF. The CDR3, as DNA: TGTGCCAGCAGTTCTTGGACTAGCGGGAGGGGAGAGCAGTTCTTC.

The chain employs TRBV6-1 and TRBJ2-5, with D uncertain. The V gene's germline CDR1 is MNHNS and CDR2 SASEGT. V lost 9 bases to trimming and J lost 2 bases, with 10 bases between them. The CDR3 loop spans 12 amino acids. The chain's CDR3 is CASTLQQETQYF. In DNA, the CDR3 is TGTGCCAGTACCCTCCAACAAGAGACCCAGTACTTC.

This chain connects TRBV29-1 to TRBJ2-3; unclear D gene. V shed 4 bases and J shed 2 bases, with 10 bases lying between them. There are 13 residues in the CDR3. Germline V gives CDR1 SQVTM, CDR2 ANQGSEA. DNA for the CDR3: TGCAGCGTTGTCGTTGGGAACACAGATACGCAGTATTTT. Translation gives CSVVVGNTDTQYF.

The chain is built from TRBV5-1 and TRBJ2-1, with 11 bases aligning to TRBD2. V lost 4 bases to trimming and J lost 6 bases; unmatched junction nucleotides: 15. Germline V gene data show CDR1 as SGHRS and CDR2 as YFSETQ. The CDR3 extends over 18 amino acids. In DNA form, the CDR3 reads TGCGCCAGCAGCCCCGACGCCCTGACTAGCGGGATGTCCAATGAGCAGTTCTTC. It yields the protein CASSPDALTSGMSNEQFF. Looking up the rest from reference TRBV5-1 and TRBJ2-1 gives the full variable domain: KAGVTQTPRYLIKTRGQQVTLSCSPISGHRSVSWYQQTPGQGLQFLFEYFSETQRNKGNFPGRFSGRQFSNSRSEMNVSTLELGDSALYLCASSPDALTSGMSNEQFFGPGTRLTVL.

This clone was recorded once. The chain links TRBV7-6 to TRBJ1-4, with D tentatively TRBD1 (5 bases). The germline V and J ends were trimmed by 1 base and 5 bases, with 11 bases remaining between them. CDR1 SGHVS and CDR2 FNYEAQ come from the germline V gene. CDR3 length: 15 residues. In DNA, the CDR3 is TGTGCCAGCAGCTTAGTGCAGGGTCCAAATGAAAAACTGTTTTTT. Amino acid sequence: CASSLVQGPNEKLFF.

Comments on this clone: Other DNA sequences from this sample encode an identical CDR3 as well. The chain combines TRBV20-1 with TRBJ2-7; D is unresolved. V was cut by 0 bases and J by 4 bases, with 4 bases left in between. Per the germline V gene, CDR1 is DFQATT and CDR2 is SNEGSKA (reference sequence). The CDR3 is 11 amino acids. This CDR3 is CSARDSYEQYF. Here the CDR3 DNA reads TGCAGTGCTAGAGATTCTTACGAGCAGTACTTC.

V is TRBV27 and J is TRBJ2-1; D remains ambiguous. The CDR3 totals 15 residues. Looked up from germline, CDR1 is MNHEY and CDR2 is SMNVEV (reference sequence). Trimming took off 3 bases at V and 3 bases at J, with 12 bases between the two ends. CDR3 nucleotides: TGTGCCAGCAGTTTCTCGCCTGCTAGCTACAATGAGCAGTTCTTC. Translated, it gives CASSFSPASYNEQFF.

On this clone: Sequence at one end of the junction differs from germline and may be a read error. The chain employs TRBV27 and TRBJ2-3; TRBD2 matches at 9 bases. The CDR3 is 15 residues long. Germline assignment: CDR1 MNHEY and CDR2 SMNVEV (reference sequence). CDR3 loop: CASGFIAGVLDTQYF. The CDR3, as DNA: TGTGCCAGCGGTTTCATAGCGGGAGTCTTAGATACGCAGTATTTT.

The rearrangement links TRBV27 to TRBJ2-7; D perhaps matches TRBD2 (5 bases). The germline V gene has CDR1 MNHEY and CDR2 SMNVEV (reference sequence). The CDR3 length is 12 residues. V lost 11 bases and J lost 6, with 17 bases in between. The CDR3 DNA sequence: TGTGCCTGCGGGCCGGCCCTCCGCGAGCAGTACTTC. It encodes CACGPALREQYF.

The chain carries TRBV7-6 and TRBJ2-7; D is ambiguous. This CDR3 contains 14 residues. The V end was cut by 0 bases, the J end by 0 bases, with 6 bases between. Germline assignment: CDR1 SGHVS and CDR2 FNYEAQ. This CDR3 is CASSLAGNSYEQYF. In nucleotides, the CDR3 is TGTGCCAGCAGCTTAGCGGGTAACTCCTACGAGCAGTACTTC. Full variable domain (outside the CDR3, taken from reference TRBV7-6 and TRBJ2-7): GAGVSQSPRYKVTKRGQDVALRCDPISGHVSLYWYRQALGQGPEFLTYFNYEAQQDKSGLPNDRFSAERPEGSISTLTIQRTEQRDSAMYRCASSLAGNSYEQYFGPGTRLTVT.

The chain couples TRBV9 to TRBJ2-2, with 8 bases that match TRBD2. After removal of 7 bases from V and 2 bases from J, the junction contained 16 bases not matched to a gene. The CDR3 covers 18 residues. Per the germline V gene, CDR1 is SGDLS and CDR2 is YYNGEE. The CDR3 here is CASSHSASGHINTGELFF. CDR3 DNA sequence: TGTGCCAGCTCCCACTCGGCTAGCGGGCATATAAACACCGGGGAGCTGTTTTTT.

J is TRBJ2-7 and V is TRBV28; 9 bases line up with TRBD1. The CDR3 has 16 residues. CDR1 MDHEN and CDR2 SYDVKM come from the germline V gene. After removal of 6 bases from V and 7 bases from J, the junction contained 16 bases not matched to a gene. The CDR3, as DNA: TGTGCCAGCAGCCCCCGCGGTTGGGACAGGGTCTTTGAGCAGTACTTC. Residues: CASSPRGWDRVFEQYF.

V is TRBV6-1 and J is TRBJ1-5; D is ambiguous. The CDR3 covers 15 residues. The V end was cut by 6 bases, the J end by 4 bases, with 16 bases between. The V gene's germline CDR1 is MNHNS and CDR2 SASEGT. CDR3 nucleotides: TGTGCCAGCAGGACCCCCGGCAGATGGAATCAGCCCCAGCATTTT. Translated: CASRTPGRWNQPQHF.

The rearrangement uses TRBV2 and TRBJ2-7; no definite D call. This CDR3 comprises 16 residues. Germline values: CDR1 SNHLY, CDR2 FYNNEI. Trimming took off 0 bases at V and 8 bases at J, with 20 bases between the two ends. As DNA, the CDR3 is TGTGCCAGCAGTGAAGCGGGCTACGAGGACCGTCTGAAGCAGTACTTC. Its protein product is CASSEAGYEDRLKQYF.

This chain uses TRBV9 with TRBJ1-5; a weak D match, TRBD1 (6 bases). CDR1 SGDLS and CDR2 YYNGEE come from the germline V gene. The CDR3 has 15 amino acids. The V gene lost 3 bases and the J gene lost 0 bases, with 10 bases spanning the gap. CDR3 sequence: CASSDTGNSNQPQHF. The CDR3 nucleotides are TGTGCCAGCAGCGACACAGGGAATAGCAATCAGCCCCAGCATTTT.

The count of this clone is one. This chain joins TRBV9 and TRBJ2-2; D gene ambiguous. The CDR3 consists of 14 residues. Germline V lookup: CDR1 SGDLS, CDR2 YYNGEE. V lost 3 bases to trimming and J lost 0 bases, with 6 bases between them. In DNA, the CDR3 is TGTGCCAGCAGCGCATCAACGAACACCGGGGAGCTGTTTTTT. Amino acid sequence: CASSASTNTGELFF.